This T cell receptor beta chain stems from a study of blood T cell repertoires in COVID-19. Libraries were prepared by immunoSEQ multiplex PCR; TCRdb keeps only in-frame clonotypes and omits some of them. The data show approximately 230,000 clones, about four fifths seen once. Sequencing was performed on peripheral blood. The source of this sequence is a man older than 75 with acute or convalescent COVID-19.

The CDR3 DNA reads as TGTGCCAGCAGTTTAGGGGAGCGACCAGAACTCTACGAGCAGTACTTC. Amino acid sequence: CASSLGERPELYEQYF. The chain links TRBV27 to TRBJ2-7, with D possibly TRBD2 on 5 matching bases. This CDR3 is 16 amino acids long. The germline V gene encodes CDR1 MNHEY and CDR2 SMNVEV (reference sequence). The V and J ends lost 2 bases and 3 bases respectively, with 17 bases between them.